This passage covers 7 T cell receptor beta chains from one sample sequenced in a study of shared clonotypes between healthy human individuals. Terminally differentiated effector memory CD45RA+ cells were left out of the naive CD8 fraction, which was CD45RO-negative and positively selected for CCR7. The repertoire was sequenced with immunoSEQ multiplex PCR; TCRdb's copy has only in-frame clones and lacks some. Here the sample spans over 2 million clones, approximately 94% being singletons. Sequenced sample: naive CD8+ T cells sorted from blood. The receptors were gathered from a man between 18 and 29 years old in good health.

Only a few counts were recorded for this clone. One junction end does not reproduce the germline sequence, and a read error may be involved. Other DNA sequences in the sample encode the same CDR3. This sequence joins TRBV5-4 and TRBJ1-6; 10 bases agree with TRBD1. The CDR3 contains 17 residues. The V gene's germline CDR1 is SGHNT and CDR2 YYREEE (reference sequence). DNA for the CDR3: TGCGCCAGCAGCTCTCCGACAGGGGGCCTTACCTCGGGGCCCCTCCACTTT. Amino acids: CASSSPTGGLTSGPLHF. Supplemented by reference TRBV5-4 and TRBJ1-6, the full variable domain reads ETGVTQSPTHLIKTRGQQVTLRCSSQSGHNTVSWYQQALGQGPQFIFQYYREEENGRGNFPPRFSGLQFPNYSSELNVNALELDDSALYLCASSSPTGGLTSGPLHFGNGTRLTVT.

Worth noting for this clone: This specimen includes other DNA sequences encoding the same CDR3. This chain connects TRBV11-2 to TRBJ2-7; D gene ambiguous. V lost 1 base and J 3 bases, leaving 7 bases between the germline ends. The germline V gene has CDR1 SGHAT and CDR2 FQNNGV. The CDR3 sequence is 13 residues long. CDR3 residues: CASSLGPNYEQYF. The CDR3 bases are TGTGCCAGCAGCTTAGGTCCGAACTACGAGCAGTACTTC.

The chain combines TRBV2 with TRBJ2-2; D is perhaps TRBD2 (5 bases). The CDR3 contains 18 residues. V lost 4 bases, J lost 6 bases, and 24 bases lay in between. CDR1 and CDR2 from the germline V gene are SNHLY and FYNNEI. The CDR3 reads CASSGDLGWAEVAGELFF. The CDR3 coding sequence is TGTGCCAGCAGTGGAGACCTCGGATGGGCGGAGGTCGCCGGGGAGCTGTTTTTT.

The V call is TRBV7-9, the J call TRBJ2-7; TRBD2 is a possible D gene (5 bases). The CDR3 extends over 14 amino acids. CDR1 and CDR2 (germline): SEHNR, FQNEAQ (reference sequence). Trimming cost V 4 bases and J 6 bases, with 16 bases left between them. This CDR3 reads CASSSLGETLEQYF. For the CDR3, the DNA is TGTGCCAGCAGCTCCCTGGGAGAGACACTCGAGCAGTACTTC.

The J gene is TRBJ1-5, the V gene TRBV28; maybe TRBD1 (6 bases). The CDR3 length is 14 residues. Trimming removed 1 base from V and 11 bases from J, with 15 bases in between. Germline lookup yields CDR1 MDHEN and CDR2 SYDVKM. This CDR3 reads CASSLLGGEGSQHF. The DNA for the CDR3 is TGTGCCAGCAGTTTATTAGGGGGGGAAGGGTCCCAGCATTTT. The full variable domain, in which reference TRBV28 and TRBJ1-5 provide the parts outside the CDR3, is DVKVTQSSRYLVKRTGEKVFLECVQDMDHENMFWYRQDPGLGLRLIYFSYDVKMKEKGDIPEGYSVSREKKERFSLILESASTNQTSMYLCASSLLGGEGSQHFGDGTRLSIL.

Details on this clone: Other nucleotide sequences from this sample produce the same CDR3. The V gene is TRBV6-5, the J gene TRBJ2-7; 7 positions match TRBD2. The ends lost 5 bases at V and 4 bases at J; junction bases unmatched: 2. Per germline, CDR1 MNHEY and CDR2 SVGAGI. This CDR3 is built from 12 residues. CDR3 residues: CASSLGGYEQYF. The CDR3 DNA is TGTGCCAGCAGTCTGGGGGGGTACGAGCAGTACTTC.

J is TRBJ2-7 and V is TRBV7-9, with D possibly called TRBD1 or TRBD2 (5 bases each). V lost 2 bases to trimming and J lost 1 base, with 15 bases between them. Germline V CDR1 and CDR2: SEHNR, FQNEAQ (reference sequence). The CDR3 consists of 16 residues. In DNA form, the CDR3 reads TGTGCCAGCAGCTTATGGGGGACCCTCGATTCCTACGAGCAGTACTTC. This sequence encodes CASSLWGTLDSYEQYF.